Listed here is a single T cell receptor beta chain. In the authors' methods: Cell counts per sample came from amplifying reference gene primers. Method: immunoSEQ multiplex PCR; TCRdb's copy keeps in-frame clones and lacks some. V, J and clone size are taken as reported in that table, and D and trimming were inferred from the DNA itself. The sample records some 69,000 clones, approximately 88% being singletons. V lost 6 bases and J lost 3; bases outside the gene matches: 1. This CDR3 comprises 13 residues. The data are from a study of blood T cell repertoires in COVID-19. The genes are TRBV12-3 or TRBV12-4 and TRBJ1-1; 10 bases map to TRBD1. Specimen: peripheral blood. This TCR was sampled from an elderly man with active or convalescent COVID-19. DNA of the CDR3: TGTGCCAGCAGGGGACAGGGGTACACTGAAGCTTTCTTT. It translates to CASRGQGYTEAFF.